The entry below describes one TCR beta chain. Profiled with immunoSEQ multiplex PCR; TCRdb holds only in-frame clones, not every one. The sample holds roughly 2.6 million clones, roughly 92% seen once. V trimming: 6 bases; J trimming: 7 bases; junction bases outside the gene matches: 5. The CDR3 contains 13 residues. Per germline, CDR1 MNHNY and CDR2 SVGAGI (reference sequence). The data were obtained in a study of shared clonotypes between healthy human individuals. Turning to the study itself: CD8 memory received one plate per donor, CD8 naive two, CD4 memory three and CD4 naive three.

Participating donors were healthy, HIV-negative adults free of recent acute infections or vaccinations. J is TRBJ1-5 and V is TRBV6-6; 8 positions match TRBD1. Material: naive CD4+ T cells sorted from blood. As to subset: CD45RA+ positively selected. This clonotype was sampled from a young man in good health. The CDR3 here is CASRPPGGQPQHF. The CDR3, as DNA: TGTGCCAGCAGACCTCCAGGGGGCCAGCCCCAGCATTTT.